This TCR beta chain came from a study of technical replicates of blood from a handful of donors. Germline CDR1 ENHRY, CDR2 SYGVKD. The germline V and J ends were trimmed by 2 bases and 2 bases, with 15 bases remaining between them. This CDR3 region has 16 residues. The protocol was immunoSEQ multiplex PCR, while the TCRdb copy is restricted to in-frame clones and leaves out a portion. The top ten clones hold 0.2% to 0.25% of a sample with about 84,000 clones, 85% to 95% of them seen once. The V and J genes are TRBV10-3 and TRBJ1-1, with D possibly TRBD1 on 6 matching bases. Sequencing was done on a sample of T cells isolated from PBMCs. The receptor was isolated from a human donor in good health. The CDR3 nucleotides read TGTGCCATCAGTGAGGAGACAGGCCCTGGAAACACTGAAGCTTTCTTT. The encoded protein is CAISEETGPGNTEAFF.